Each of the 15 T cell receptor beta chains below was sequenced from the same sample in a study of OX40 agonist ivuxolimab in advanced cancers. TCRdb's table, derived via immunoSEQ multiplex PCR, lists solely in-frame clones and lacks some. The sample gives 60,000 to 100,000 clones, under 85% of which show up once; more than 0.5% is in the top ten. The starting material was CD4+ or CD8+ T cells sorted from blood, obtained in a trial of the OX40 agonist ivuxolimab. Receptors originate from an adult with an advanced solid tumor such as melanoma, head and neck, liver or kidney cancer.

The chain combines TRBV15 with TRBJ1-4; D gene ambiguous. Trimming cost V 1 base and J 7 bases, with 7 bases left between them. The CDR3 covers 13 residues. Germline-derived CDR1 and CDR2 are LNHNV and YYDKDF (reference sequence). The CDR3 DNA sequence: TGTGCCACCAGCAGAGGAGGTACTGAAAAACTGTTTTTT. This sequence encodes CATSRGGTEKLFF. The variable domain in full, with the rest retrieved from reference TRBV15 and TRBJ1-4, is DAMVIQNPRYQVTQFGKPVTLSCSQTLNHNVMYWYQQKSSQAPKLLFHYYDKDFNNEADTPDNFQSRRPNTSFCFLDIRSPGLGDTAMYLCATSRGGTEKLFFGSGTQLSVL.

This chain uses TRBV19 with TRBJ2-5, with D unclear. Germline lookup yields CDR1 LNHDA and CDR2 SQIVND (reference sequence). The CDR3 sequence is 12 residues long. Trimming shortened V by 3 bases and J by 5 bases, and 7 bases separated the two germline ends. The CDR3 loop reads CASSISPETQYF. The CDR3 DNA sequence: TGTGCCAGTAGTATCTCACCTGAGACCCAGTACTTC.

The chain links TRBV7-8 to TRBJ2-5; tentatively, D is TRBD1 (6 bases). The CDR3 has 13 amino acids. CDR1 is SGHVS and CDR2 is FQNEAQ in the germline V gene. Trimming left V 4 bases short and J 2 bases short, with 8 bases between. In nucleotides, the CDR3 is TGTGCCAGCAGCTCAGGGGTGCAAGAGACCCAGTACTTC. Residues: CASSSGVQETQYF.

The chain has TRBV11-2 and TRBJ1-4; no reliable D call. The CDR3 loop spans 14 amino acids. The germline CDR1 and CDR2 sequences are SGHAT and FQNNGV. V dropped 6 bases and J dropped 5 bases, with 13 bases sitting between them. Here the CDR3 reads CASSKARVNEKLFF. The CDR3 DNA follows: TGTGCCAGCAGTAAAGCAAGGGTAAATGAAAAACTGTTTTTT.

The CDR3 coding sequence is TGTGCCAGCAGCCTCTCACTGACTAGCGGGAGGTCCGATACGCAGTATTTT. It codes for CASSLSLTSGRSDTQYF. V gene TRBV5-4 combines with J gene TRBJ2-3, with TRBD2 matching over 13 bases. The length of the CDR3 is 17 residues. The germline CDR1 and CDR2 sequences are SGHNT and YYREEE (reference sequence). Losses at the gene ends were 4 bases for V and 6 bases for J; bases not matched to a gene: 11.

This clone came up a few times. In nucleotides, the CDR3 is TGTGCCAGCAGCTTAGACTACAGGGCAACTGAAGCTTTCTTT. It translates to CASSLDYRATEAFF. This chain uses TRBV7-2 with TRBJ1-1; maybe TRBD1 (6 bases). V was cut by 1 base and J by 5 bases, with 11 bases left in between. This CDR3 has 14 residues. Germline values: CDR1 SGHTA, CDR2 FQGNSA.

V usage is TRBV7-9 and J usage is TRBJ1-1; 7 bases map to TRBD1. The CDR3 runs to 16 residues. The germline CDR1 and CDR2 sequences are SEHNR and FQNEAQ (reference sequence). Trimming took 5 bases from V and 1 from J; bases not matched to a gene: 10. CDR3 DNA: TGTGCCAGCAGCATGGGGCGGACAGGCGGGAACACTGAAGCTTTCTTT. As protein: CASSMGRTGGNTEAFF. Complete variable domain (other parts from reference TRBV7-9 and TRBJ1-1): DTGVSQNPRHKITKRGQNVTFRCDPISEHNRLYWYRQTLGQGPEFLTYFQNEAQLEKSRLLSDRFSAERPKGSFSTLEIQRTEQGDSAMYLCASSMGRTGGNTEAFFGQGTRLTVV.

V and J are TRBV6-1 and TRBJ2-3; no reliable D call. Germline-derived CDR1 and CDR2 are MNHNS and SASEGT. Trimming removed 8 bases from V and 4 bases from J, with 16 bases in between. The CDR3 runs 14 residues. CDR3 bases: TGTGCCAGCCTCCAATTACACTTGGCAGATACGCAGTATTTT. It codes for CASLQLHLADTQYF.

The chain uses TRBV7-9 and TRBJ2-7; 7 bases are shared with TRBD2. CDR3 length: 14 amino acids. V trimming: 6 bases; J trimming: 1 base; junction bases outside the gene matches: 6. CDR1 SEHNR and CDR2 FQNEAQ come from the germline V gene (reference sequence). The CDR3 DNA follows: TGTGCCAGCAGTTCGTCGGGGGGTTCCTACGAGCAGTACTTC. Encoded protein: CASSSSGGSYEQYF.

This clone was observed a single time. The rearrangement links TRBV28 to TRBJ2-7, with 8 positions matching TRBD1. Germline values: CDR1 MDHEN, CDR2 SYDVKM. The CDR3 is 15 residues long. V was clipped by 5 bases and J by 1 base; unmatched bases: 7. The CDR3 nucleotides are TGTGCCAGCAGTAGGACGGACAGGGTTTCCTACGAGCAGTACTTC. This gives the protein CASSRTDRVSYEQYF.

This sequence joins TRBV28 and TRBJ1-2; the D gene is possibly TRBD1 (5 bases). V dropped 4 bases and J dropped 2 bases, with 11 bases sitting between them. The CDR3 runs 14 residues. CDR1 is MDHEN and CDR2 is SYDVKM in the germline V gene. The CDR3 DNA reads TGTGCCAGCAGTTGGGGGGACCTAAACTATGGCTACACCTTC. Protein sequence: CASSWGDLNYGYTF.

This clone has only a few counts. The chain couples TRBV5-1 to TRBJ1-3, with TRBD1 as a possible D gene (6 bases). The germline V gene has CDR1 SGHRS and CDR2 YFSETQ. Trimming cost V 4 bases and J 2 bases, with 10 bases left between them. The CDR3 runs 14 residues. CDR3 loop: CASSPGAAGNTIYF. Here the CDR3 DNA reads TGCGCCAGCAGCCCGGGGGCCGCTGGAAACACCATATATTTT.

The sample holds one count of this clone. The J gene is TRBJ1-2, the V gene TRBV6-5, with D perhaps TRBD1 (5 bases). Per the germline V gene, CDR1 is MNHEY and CDR2 is SVGAGI. Trimming took off 5 bases at V and 5 bases at J, with 18 bases between the two ends. This CDR3 comprises 15 residues. DNA of the CDR3: TGTGCCAGCAGTGGATCAGGACAAAAACCTTATGGCTACACCTTC. It is translated as CASSGSGQKPYGYTF.

The chain couples TRBV5-6 to TRBJ2-7; tentative D call: TRBD2 (6 bases). V lost 2 bases, J lost 5 bases, and 11 bases lay in between. The CDR3 contains 13 residues. CDR1 is SGHDT, CDR2 YYEEEE, per germline. CDR3 DNA sequence: TGTGCCAGCAGCTTTTGGGGCGGGGACGAGCAGTACTTC. Its translation: CASSFWGGDEQYF.

The chain carries TRBV15 and TRBJ2-1; weak D call: TRBD2 (6 bases). Germline V gives CDR1 LNHNV, CDR2 YYDKDF (reference sequence). CDR3 length: 17 amino acids. With 5 bases removed from V and 7 bases from J, the gap between germline ends came to 24 bases. CDR3 in amino acids: CATSPRGERTTRNEQFF. In DNA form, the CDR3 reads TGTGCCACCAGCCCCCGCGGGGAAAGGACAACGAGGAATGAGCAGTTCTTC.